This note documents a single T cell receptor beta chain sequence. Germline-derived CDR1 and CDR2 are SGHTA and FQGNSA. This CDR3 is built from 18 residues. Trimming cost V 5 bases and J 0 bases; bases outside gene matches: 15. This sample is drawn from a study of blood T cell repertoires in COVID-19. Study-level information: Collection of acute and convalescent COVID-19 samples took place in the United States, Italy and Spain.

Data came from immunoSEQ multiplex PCR; TCRdb stores just in-frame clones and leaves some out. The table records 130,000 to 150,000 clones, around 76% of them present only once. Material: peripheral blood. This chain links TRBV7-2 with TRBJ1-1, with TRBD1 matching 7 bases. The source is a man in his 60s with acute or convalescent COVID-19. The CDR3 region is CASSARQGIPPLNTEAFF. The CDR3 coding sequence is TGTGCCAGCAGCGCGAGACAGGGAATCCCCCCGCTGAACACTGAAGCTTTCTTT.